Shown below are 19 T cell receptor beta chains from a single sample sequenced in a study of blood T cell repertoires in COVID-19. The assay was immunoSEQ multiplex PCR, and TCRdb's table has in-frame clones only and misses some. The data hold 65,000 to 80,000 clones, with 87% observed a single time. The source material was peripheral blood. All receptors come from a man in his forties or fifties with active COVID-19.

The rearrangement uses TRBV4-2 and TRBJ2-3, with 10 bases that match TRBD2. The germline CDR1 and CDR2 sequences are LGHNA and YNFKEQ. Trimming took 5 bases from V and 2 from J; bases not matched to a gene: 7. The CDR3 covers 16 residues. CDR3 sequence: CASSYRTSGSTDTQYF. CDR3 in DNA: TGTGCCAGCAGCTACAGGACTAGCGGATCCACAGATACGCAGTATTTT.

J is TRBJ1-2 and V is TRBV9; D remains unclear. CDR3 length equals 15 residues. Trimming pared 0 bases from V and 8 bases from J, leaving 17 bases between. Germline V gene lookup returns CDR1 SGDLS and CDR2 YYNGEE. CDR3 bases: TGTGCCAGCAGCGTAGAGGCGGCGAGCCCTACCGGCTACACCTTC. Translated, it gives CASSVEAASPTGYTF.

The chain combines TRBV27 with TRBJ2-5; 8 bases fit TRBD2. Germline V CDR1 and CDR2: MNHEY, SMNVEV (reference sequence). The CDR3 sequence is 17 residues long. After removal of 2 bases from V and 0 bases from J, the junction contained 8 bases not matched to a gene. CDR3 in amino acids: CASSLGGGRGYQETQYF. CDR3 sequence (DNA): TGTGCCAGCAGTTTAGGCGGGGGGAGGGGGTACCAAGAGACCCAGTACTTC.

V usage is TRBV7-8 and J usage is TRBJ1-2, with D perhaps matching TRBD1 (6 bases). Germline-derived CDR1 and CDR2 are SGHVS and FQNEAQ. The CDR3 length is 16 residues. Trimming stripped 5 bases from V and 0 bases from J, with 16 bases between. Written as DNA, the CDR3 is TGTGCCAGCAGCCCGGCGACAGGCCAAGCTAACTATGGCTACACCTTC. Amino acids: CASSPATGQANYGYTF.

This clone was recorded many times. The V and J genes are TRBV7-2 and TRBJ2-5; a possible D gene is TRBD1 (5 bases). Germline V gene lookup returns CDR1 SGHTA and CDR2 FQGNSA. CDR3 length: 15 amino acids. The V end was cut by 1 base, the J end by 5 bases, with 14 bases between. The CDR3 loop is CASSLGRGIHETQYF. CDR3 in DNA: TGTGCCAGCAGCTTAGGAAGGGGCATTCATGAGACCCAGTACTTC.

The chain couples TRBV5-1 to TRBJ2-3; D possibly corresponds to TRBD2 (5 bases). The CDR3 has 16 amino acids. Germline values: CDR1 SGHRS, CDR2 YFSETQ. Trimming cost V 0 bases and J 0 bases, with 11 bases left between them. The CDR3 sequence: CASSLGNLASTDTQYF. For the CDR3, the DNA is TGCGCCAGCAGCTTGGGAAATCTAGCTAGCACAGATACGCAGTATTTT.

J is TRBJ2-3 and V is TRBV19, with 9 bases fitting TRBD1. This CDR3 is 15 amino acids long. Unmatched junction bases numbered 7, after V lost 5 bases and J lost 4 bases. Germline V gene lookup returns CDR1 LNHDA and CDR2 SQIVND (reference sequence). The CDR3 sequence is CASSLGTGLSDTQYF. CDR3 nucleotide sequence: TGTGCCAGTAGTTTGGGGACAGGGCTCTCAGATACGCAGTATTTT.

V is TRBV29-1 and J is TRBJ1-1, with 8 bases identical to TRBD1. Looked up from germline, CDR1 is SQVTM and CDR2 is ANQGSEA. V lost 5 bases to trimming and J lost 1 base; unmatched junction nucleotides: 6. The CDR3 extends over 14 amino acids. CDR3 nucleotides: TGCAGCGTTAGCAGGGGGCAGGCGAACACTGAAGCTTTCTTT. It translates to CSVSRGQANTEAFF.

Of note for this clone: Distinct nucleotide sequences in the sample also encode this CDR3. The rearrangement uses TRBV18 and TRBJ2-6; no firm D call. The CDR3 length is 15 residues. V was shortened by 2 bases and J by 2 bases, with 7 bases between the two germline ends. Germline CDR1 KGHSH, CDR2 LQKENI. CDR3 in amino acids: CASSPGQAGANVLTF. For the CDR3, the DNA is TGTGCCAGCTCACCAGGGCAGGCTGGGGCCAACGTCCTGACTTTC.

J is TRBJ1-3 and V is TRBV5-6, with TRBD1 as a possible D gene (6 bases). Germline V CDR1 and CDR2: SGHDT, YYEEEE. Between the trimmed V and J ends, which lost 4 bases and 0 bases, there was a span of 11 bases. The CDR3 runs to 15 residues. The DNA of the CDR3 is TGTGCCAGCAGCCCGGGACACGACTCTGGAAACACCATATATTTT. It is translated as CASSPGHDSGNTIYF.

The CDR3 is CASSFFTGSNQPQHF. CDR3 nucleotides: TGTGCCAGCAGCTTTTTCACAGGGAGCAATCAGCCCCAGCATTTT. The chain links TRBV5-6 to TRBJ1-5; tentative D call: TRBD1 (6 bases). Germline V gives CDR1 SGHDT, CDR2 YYEEEE. Trimming took 2 bases from V and 1 from J, leaving 10 bases between them. CDR3 size: 15 residues.

The chain has TRBV7-3 and TRBJ2-3, with TRBD2 matching over 10 bases. V lost 6 bases to trimming and J lost 7 bases; unmatched junction nucleotides: 7. This CDR3 is 14 amino acids long. From germline, CDR1 is SGHTA and CDR2 FQGTGA. For the CDR3, the DNA is TGTGCCAGCAGGCCAGCGGGAGGGCCGCATACGCAGTATTTT. Translation gives CASRPAGGPHTQYF.

The chain is built from TRBV6-2 or TRBV6-3 and TRBJ2-5; 14 positions agree with TRBD2. V shed 5 bases and J 8 bases; nucleotides not matched to a gene: 4. CDR1 is MNHEY and CDR2 is SVGEGT in the germline V gene. The CDR3 contains 14 residues. The CDR3 DNA reads as TGTGCCAGCAGTGGGGGACTAGCGGGAGTCACCCAGTACTTC. Its protein is CASSGGLAGVTQYF.

This sequence joins TRBV4-1 and TRBJ1-5; a weak D match, TRBD1 (6 bases). Germline values: CDR1 MGHRA, CDR2 YSYEKL. V lost 5 bases and J 0 bases, leaving 11 bases between the germline ends. The CDR3 loop spans 15 amino acids. CDR3 region: CASSLGQNSNQPQHF. DNA for the CDR3: TGCGCCAGCAGCTTGGGACAAAATAGCAATCAGCCCCAGCATTTT.

The CDR3 spells CASSPRQGGGELFF. The CDR3 DNA follows: TGTGCCAGCAGCCCCCGACAGGGGGGCGGGGAGCTGTTTTTT. The V and J genes are TRBV11-2 and TRBJ2-2; 9 nucleotides line up with TRBD1. Germline-derived CDR1 and CDR2 are SGHAT and FQNNGV. The CDR3 totals 14 residues. The V segment lost 5 bases and the J segment 7 bases; nucleotides outside the gene matches: 5. Supplemented by reference TRBV11-2 and TRBJ2-2, the full variable domain reads EAGVAQSPRYKIIEKRQSVAFWCNPISGHATLYWYQQILGQGPKLLIQFQNNGVVDDSQLPKDRFSAERLKGVDSTLKIQPAKLEDSAVYLCASSPRQGGGELFFGEGSRLTVL.

This clone has a handful of counts. CDR3 sequence: CASSPRQETNGYTF. The CDR3 nucleotides read TGTGCCAGCAGTCCCAGACAGGAAACGAATGGCTACACCTTC. The genes are TRBV2 and TRBJ1-2; possible D gene TRBD1, 6 bases. V shed 5 bases and J shed 6 bases, with 16 bases lying between them. In germline, CDR1 is SNHLY, CDR2 FYNNEI. CDR3 length: 14 residues.

This chain uses TRBV19 with TRBJ2-6; D remains ambiguous. CDR3 length: 14 amino acids. Per the germline V gene, CDR1 is LNHDA and CDR2 is SQIVND (reference sequence). Trimming took 5 bases from V and 0 from J, leaving 5 bases between them. The CDR3 nucleotides are TGTGCCAGTAGTTTTTACTCTGGGGCCAACGTCCTGACTTTC. Its protein is CASSFYSGANVLTF. The variable domain in full, completed from reference TRBV19 and TRBJ2-6, reads DGGITQSPKYLFRKEGQNVTLSCEQNLNHDAMYWYRQDPGQGLRLIYYSQIVNDFQKGDIAEGYSVSREKKESFPLTVTSAQKNPTAFYLCASSFYSGANVLTFGAGSRLTVL.

V gene TRBV19 combines with J gene TRBJ2-7, with 9 bases that match TRBD1. CDR1 and CDR2 from the germline V gene are LNHDA and SQIVND (reference sequence). This CDR3 is 12 amino acids long. After removal of 10 bases from V and 5 bases from J, the junction contained 6 bases not matched to a gene. The CDR3 DNA sequence: TGTGCCACTAGGACAGGGGTCCACGAGCAGTACTTC. Translated: CATRTGVHEQYF. Supplemented by reference TRBV19 and TRBJ2-7, the full variable domain reads DGGITQSPKYLFRKEGQNVTLSCEQNLNHDAMYWYRQDPGQGLRLIYYSQIVNDFQKGDIAEGYSVSREKKESFPLTVTSAQKNPTAFYLCATRTGVHEQYFGPGTRLTVT.

This clone was found a few times. This chain uses TRBV27 with TRBJ1-2; D not certain. The CDR3 has 13 residues. Germline V gene data show CDR1 as MNHEY and CDR2 as SMNVEV (reference sequence). Trimming shortened V by 3 bases and J by 5 bases, and 10 bases separated the two germline ends. The CDR3 DNA is TGTGCCAGCAGTTTTAACAGTTTATATGGCTACACCTTC. This sequence encodes CASSFNSLYGYTF.